This TCR beta chain was sequenced for a study of T-cell memory formation after mild COVID-19. Study results and limitations: Contracting clones from day 15 to 85 had balanced CD4/CD8; later expanders favoured CD4+.

With 6 bases clipped from V and 6 bases from J, the junction kept 4 bases outside the gene matches. CDR1 is SGHRS, CDR2 YFSETQ, per germline. The CDR3 totals 13 residues. TCRdb re-called the 5' RACE reads with MiXCR, one entry per CDR3 protein. The sample yields 350,000 to 450,000 distinct CDR3 sequences, around 19% seen once. This clonotype was observed a few times. The antigen remains unidentified. The specimen sequenced was PBMCs or a T cell subset sorted from them (not recorded which). The rearrangement links TRBV5-1 to TRBJ2-1; 9 nucleotides match TRBD2. This receptor was identified in an adult woman who had mild COVID-19 (a few samples of this study predate the infection). Cell type and time point are not known. This CDR3 is CASMIAGVNEQFF. DNA of the CDR3: TGCGCCAGCATGATAGCGGGAGTCAATGAGCAGTTCTTC.